Presented here are 22 T cell receptor beta chains from one specimen sequenced in a study of blood T cell repertoires in COVID-19. The assay was immunoSEQ multiplex PCR, and TCRdb's table has in-frame clones only and misses some. The profile shows about 310,000 clones, around 90% of them singletons. The sequencing input was peripheral blood. The receptor set was obtained from a man aged 45-60 years with active or convalescent COVID-19.

The CDR3 region has the DNA TGTGCCAGCAGTCCCCGTAGGGGAACTAATGAAAAACTGTTTTTT. Protein sequence: CASSPRRGTNEKLFF. This sequence joins TRBV2 and TRBJ1-4, with D perhaps TRBD1 (5 bases). The CDR3 covers 15 residues. Trimming took off 5 bases at V and 1 base at J, with 11 bases between the two ends. CDR1 is SNHLY, CDR2 FYNNEI, per germline.

This clone was observed a single time. The CDR3: CASSQDQQRGVNEQFF. Here the CDR3 DNA reads TGTGCCAGCAGCCAAGATCAGCAGCGGGGGGTTAATGAGCAGTTCTTC. The chain carries TRBV4-2 and TRBJ2-1; 9 bases line up with TRBD2. The CDR3 is 16 amino acids. The J segment lost 7 bases and the V segment lost 0 bases, leaving 7 bases of the junction unmatched. Per germline, CDR1 LGHNA and CDR2 YNFKEQ.

The rearrangement joins TRBV28 to TRBJ1-2, with 8 bases that match TRBD1. This CDR3 has 15 residues. CDR1 and CDR2 (germline): MDHEN, SYDVKM. The trim removed 5 bases at V and 7 bases at J, leaving 12 bases unmatched. CDR3 loop: CASSVTGGPRGGYTF. The CDR3 coding sequence is TGTGCCAGCAGTGTTACAGGGGGACCCAGGGGTGGCTACACCTTC.

The chain links TRBV18 to TRBJ1-5; 7 bases are shared with TRBD1. The CDR3 length is 17 residues. Losses at the gene ends were 3 bases for V and 0 bases for J; bases not matched to a gene: 8. Germline CDR1 is KGHSH and CDR2 is LQKENI. The CDR3 DNA reads TGTGCCAGCTCACCCTCGGGACAGTCTTATAGCAATCAGCCCCAGCATTTT. Translated, it gives CASSPSGQSYSNQPQHF.

This clone was found once. The V and J genes are TRBV7-9 and TRBJ1-6, with 12 bases identical to TRBD1. Unmatched junction bases numbered 5, after V lost 5 bases and J lost 9 bases. CDR3 size: 15 residues. The germline V gene has CDR1 SEHNR and CDR2 FQNEAQ (reference sequence). The CDR3 here is CASSPGTGGRSPLHF. In DNA form, the CDR3 reads TGTGCCAGCAGCCCCGGGACAGGGGGCCGTTCACCCCTCCACTTT.

The chain uses TRBV7-2 and TRBJ2-5; 8 bases are shared with TRBD1. The trim removed 3 bases at V and 0 bases at J, leaving 3 bases unmatched. This CDR3 comprises 15 residues. Per the germline V gene, CDR1 is SGHTA and CDR2 is FQGNSA. The CDR3 is CASSLGQANQETQYF. CDR3 DNA sequence: TGTGCCAGCAGCTTGGGACAGGCGAACCAAGAGACCCAGTACTTC.

This sequence joins TRBV5-1 and TRBJ1-4, with D maybe TRBD1 (5 bases). The CDR3 length is 16 residues. V was shortened by 4 bases and J by 8 bases, with 21 bases between the two germline ends. In germline, CDR1 is SGHRS, CDR2 YFSETQ. CDR3: CASSPYGGVPAEKLFF. In nucleotides, the CDR3 is TGCGCCAGCAGCCCTTATGGGGGGGTCCCGGCGGAAAAACTGTTTTTT.

This chain uses TRBV18 with TRBJ1-2; TRBD1 matches 8 bases. This CDR3 is built from 15 residues. The germline CDR1 and CDR2 sequences are KGHSH and LQKENI. With V trimmed by 2 bases and J by 0 bases, 2 bases remained unmatched. The CDR3 sequence is CASSPSDRANYGYTF. CDR3 nucleotide sequence: TGTGCCAGCTCACCATCGGACAGGGCTAACTATGGCTACACCTTC.

The genes are TRBV20-1 and TRBJ1-2; D ambiguous. Per the germline V gene, CDR1 is DFQATT and CDR2 is SNEGSKA (reference sequence). The CDR3 extends over 14 amino acids. V gave up 3 bases and J gave up 0 bases, with 11 bases separating them. The CDR3 bases are TGCAGTGCTAGTTCAGGATCCGCTAACTATGGCTACACCTTC. It encodes CSASSGSANYGYTF.

In this sample, this clone turned up a few times. CDR3 DNA: TGTGCCATTCAGGGGTTCTATAATTCACCCCTCCACTTT. This gives the protein CAIQGFYNSPLHF. This rearrangement joins TRBV10-3 to TRBJ1-6; perhaps TRBD1 as D (6 bases). The V gene's germline CDR1 is ENHRY and CDR2 SYGVKD. Trimming cost V 9 bases and J 3 bases, with 9 bases left between them. The CDR3 spans 13 residues.

J is TRBJ1-1 and V is TRBV6-1, with 8 nucleotides matching TRBD1. This CDR3 has 16 amino acids. The ends lost 0 bases at V and 1 base at J; junction bases unmatched: 4. Germline V gene lookup returns CDR1 MNHNS and CDR2 SASEGT. The CDR3 DNA reads as TGTGCCAGCAGTGAAGCTTGGACAGGGTCGAACACTGAAGCTTTCTTT. Translated, it gives CASSEAWTGSNTEAFF.

This clone was seen just once. This rearrangement joins TRBV6-5 to TRBJ1-4; 8 nucleotides align to TRBD1. J gave up 3 bases and V 6 bases, and 6 bases lay outside the gene matches. The germline V gene has CDR1 MNHEY and CDR2 SVGAGI. This CDR3 is built from 15 residues. Here the CDR3 reads CASRNQGAANEKLFF. CDR3 nucleotides: TGTGCCAGCAGGAATCAGGGGGCAGCTAATGAAAAACTGTTTTTT.

V usage is TRBV6-5 and J usage is TRBJ1-6; unclear D gene. Germline V gene sequence: CDR1 MNHEY, CDR2 SVGAGI. This CDR3 comprises 15 residues. The ends were cut back, 2 bases at V and 16 bases at J, with 21 bases in the middle. The CDR3 DNA is TGTGCCAGCAGTTACGGGAGAAGCTCCTATCCCTGGCTCCACTTT. Translation: CASSYGRSSYPWLHF.

The chain is built from TRBV4-3 and TRBJ1-5; D ambiguous. Germline CDR1 reads LGHNA; CDR2 reads YSLEER. The CDR3 has 14 residues. V gave up 4 bases and J gave up 0 bases, with 7 bases separating them. The CDR3 sequence is CASSLDYSNQPQHF. CDR3 bases: TGCGCCAGCAGCCTGGACTATAGCAATCAGCCCCAGCATTTT.

The genes are TRBV19 and TRBJ1-3; 9 nucleotides agree with TRBD1. Germline V gives CDR1 LNHDA, CDR2 SQIVND (reference sequence). The ends lost 5 bases at V and 1 base at J; junction bases unmatched: 3. The CDR3 has 15 amino acids. The CDR3 DNA follows: TGTGCCAGTAGTTTGGGACAGGGATCTGGAAACACCATATATTTT. Its translation is CASSLGQGSGNTIYF.

To note about this clone: The limits of the CDR3 on the DNA are not certain, so only TCRdb's listed CDR3 is given. The gene calls are TRBV29-1 and TRBJ1-2; the table calls TRBD1, which could not be checked here. Germline V gene sequence: CDR1 SQVTM, CDR2 ANQGSEA. Counting both end residues, the CDR3 totals 12 amino acids. The CDR3 spells CSVGEGTGLHTF.

The chain recombines TRBV11-3 with TRBJ2-1; no reliable D call. Trimming removed 2 bases at V and 0 bases at J, with 8 bases between. This CDR3 has 15 residues. Germline V gene lookup returns CDR1 SGHNT and CDR2 YENEEA. This CDR3 is CASSLNSRSYNEQFF. CDR3 sequence (DNA): TGTGCCAGCAGCTTAAACTCCCGCTCCTACAATGAGCAGTTCTTC.

V and J are TRBV7-8 and TRBJ2-3; perhaps TRBD2 as D (6 bases). CDR1 is SGHVS and CDR2 is FQNEAQ in the germline V gene. V was clipped by 2 bases and J by 0 bases, with 15 bases between them. The CDR3 is 17 amino acids. This chain's CDR3 is CASSLIPGAGSTDTQYF. The CDR3, as DNA: TGTGCCAGCAGCTTAATCCCGGGAGCTGGGAGCACAGATACGCAGTATTTT.

The gene calls are TRBV7-2 and TRBJ1-6; TRBD1 is a possible D gene (5 bases). This CDR3 has 14 amino acids. V was pared by 4 bases and J by 3 bases, with 7 bases between. Germline V CDR1 and CDR2: SGHTA, FQGNSA. CDR3 in amino acids: CASSSQVYNSPLHF. The CDR3 coding sequence is TGTGCCAGCAGCTCACAGGTCTATAATTCACCCCTCCACTTT.

This chain joins TRBV7-3 and TRBJ2-1; D possibly corresponds to TRBD2 (6 bases). V lost 5 bases, J lost 9 bases, and 17 bases lay in between. Germline V gene lookup returns CDR1 SGHTA and CDR2 FQGTGA. The CDR3 has 14 residues. The CDR3 sequence: CASSASIGGSEQFF. The DNA of the CDR3 is TGTGCCAGCAGCGCGTCCATCGGGGGAAGTGAGCAGTTCTTC. Based on the CDR3 plus reference TRBV7-3 and TRBJ2-1, the full variable domain is GAGVSQTPSNKVTEKGKYVELRCDPISGHTALYWYRQSLGQGPEFLIYFQGTGAADDSGLPNDRFFAVRPEGSVSTLKIQRTERGDSAVYLCASSASIGGSEQFFGPGTRLTVL.

The genes are TRBV29-1 and TRBJ2-3; D gene ambiguous. Between the trimmed V and J ends, which lost 0 bases and 2 bases, there was a span of 3 bases. This CDR3 has 12 amino acids. Germline lookup yields CDR1 SQVTM and CDR2 ANQGSEA. CDR3 loop: CSVEELTDTQYF. Written as DNA, the CDR3 is TGCAGCGTTGAAGAACTCACAGATACGCAGTATTTT.

The CDR3 loop is CASSNRDLNDGGTGELFF. DNA for the CDR3: TGTGCCAGCAGCAACCGGGACCTTAATGACGGGGGCACCGGGGAGCTGTTTTTT. The chain links TRBV21-1 to TRBJ2-2; whether TRBD2, the table's D call, matches the DNA was not checked. TRBV21-1 counts as a pseudogene. This CDR3 has 18 residues.